Described below is a single T cell receptor (beta chain) sequence and its context. Its antigen is not known. The ends lost 5 bases at V and 6 bases at J; junction bases unmatched: 1. CDR3 length: 13 amino acids. In germline, CDR1 is LNHDA, CDR2 SQIVND (reference sequence). This entry is derived from a study of siplizumab effects on memory and regulatory T cells. Libraries were prepared by immunoSEQ multiplex PCR; TCRdb keeps only in-frame clonotypes and omits some of them. The table lists 45,000 to 50,000 clones, about 90% of them singletons. Points from the study as a whole: The majority of clones, roughly 75-97% of proliferating CD4+ or CD8+ clones, lacked an assignable naive or memory phenotype. In siplizumab conditions, mappable alloreactive CD4+ clones averaged roughly 64% Treg-derived, against 25% to 30% in controls. Whether the proliferating Tregs (from siplizumab cultures) were suppressive was not confirmed. Contribution to the alloresponse seemed major for naive T cells, which also seemed more diverse than memory cells.

The sequence came from a human donor in good health. Material for sequencing was naive CD8+ T cells sorted from blood. This chain links TRBV19 with TRBJ2-1, with 10 bases that match TRBD1. The CDR3: CASSRTGGNEQFF. CDR3 sequence (DNA): TGTGCCAGTAGTCGGACAGGGGGCAATGAGCAGTTCTTC. Combining the CDR3 with reference TRBV19 and TRBJ2-1 gives the whole variable domain DGGITQSPKYLFRKEGQNVTLSCEQNLNHDAMYWYRQDPGQGLRLIYYSQIVNDFQKGDIAEGYSVSREKKESFPLTVTSAQKNPTAFYLCASSRTGGNEQFFGPGTRLTVL.